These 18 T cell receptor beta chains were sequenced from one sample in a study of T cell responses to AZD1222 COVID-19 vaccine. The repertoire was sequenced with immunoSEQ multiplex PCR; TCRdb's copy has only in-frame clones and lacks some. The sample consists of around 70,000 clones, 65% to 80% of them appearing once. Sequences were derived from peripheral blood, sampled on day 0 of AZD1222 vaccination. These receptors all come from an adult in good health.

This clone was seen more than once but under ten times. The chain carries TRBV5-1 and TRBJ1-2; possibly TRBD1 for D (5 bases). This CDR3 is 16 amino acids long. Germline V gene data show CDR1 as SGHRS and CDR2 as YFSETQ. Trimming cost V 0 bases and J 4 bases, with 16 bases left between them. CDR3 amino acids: CASSLEAGYYGYGYTF. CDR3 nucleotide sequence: TGCGCCAGCAGCTTGGAGGCAGGGTATTATGGCTATGGCTACACCTTC.

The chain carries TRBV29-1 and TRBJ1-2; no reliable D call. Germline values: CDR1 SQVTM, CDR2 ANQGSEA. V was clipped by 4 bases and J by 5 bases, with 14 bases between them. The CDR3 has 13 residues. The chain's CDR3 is CSVVRGAGYGYTF. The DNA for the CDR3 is TGCAGCGTTGTGCGGGGTGCAGGTTATGGCTACACCTTC.

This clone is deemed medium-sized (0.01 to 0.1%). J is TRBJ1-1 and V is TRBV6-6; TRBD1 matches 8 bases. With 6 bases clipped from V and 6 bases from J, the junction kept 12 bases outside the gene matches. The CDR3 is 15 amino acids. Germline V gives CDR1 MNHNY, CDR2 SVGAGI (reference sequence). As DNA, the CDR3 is TGTGCCAGCAGCCCGAATAGACAGGGGTTCCCTGAAGCTTTCTTT. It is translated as CASSPNRQGFPEAFF.

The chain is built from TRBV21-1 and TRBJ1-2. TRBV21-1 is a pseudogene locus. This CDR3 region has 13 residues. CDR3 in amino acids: CASSKLTPRGYTF. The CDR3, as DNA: TGTGCCAGCAGCAAGCTGACTCCCCGAGGCTACACCTTC.

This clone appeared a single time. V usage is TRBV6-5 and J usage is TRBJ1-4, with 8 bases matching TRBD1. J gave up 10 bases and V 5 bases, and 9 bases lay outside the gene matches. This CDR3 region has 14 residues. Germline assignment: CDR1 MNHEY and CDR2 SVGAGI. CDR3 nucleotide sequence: TGTGCCAGCAGTCGGACAGGGACTAGCGTAAAACTGTTTTTT. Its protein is CASSRTGTSVKLFF.

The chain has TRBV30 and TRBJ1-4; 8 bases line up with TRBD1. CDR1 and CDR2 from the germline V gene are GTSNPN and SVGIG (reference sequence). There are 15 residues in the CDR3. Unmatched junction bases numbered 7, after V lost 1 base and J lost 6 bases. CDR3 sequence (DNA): TGTGCCTGGAGTGGGACAGGGAGTTATTATGAAAAACTGTTTTTT. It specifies CAWSGTGSYYEKLFF.

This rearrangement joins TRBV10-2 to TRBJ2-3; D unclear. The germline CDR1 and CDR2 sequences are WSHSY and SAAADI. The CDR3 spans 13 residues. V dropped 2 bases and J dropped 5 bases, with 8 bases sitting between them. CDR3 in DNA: TGCGCCAGCAGTGAGAGCTTCCTAGATACGCAGTATTTT. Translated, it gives CASSESFLDTQYF.

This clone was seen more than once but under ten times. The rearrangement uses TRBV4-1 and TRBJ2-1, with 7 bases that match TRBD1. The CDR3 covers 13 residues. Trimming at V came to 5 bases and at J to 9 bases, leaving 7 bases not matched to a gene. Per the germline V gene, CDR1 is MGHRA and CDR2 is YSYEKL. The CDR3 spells CASSGRGPSEQFF. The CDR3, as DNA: TGCGCCAGCAGCGGAAGGGGGCCCAGTGAGCAGTTCTTC.

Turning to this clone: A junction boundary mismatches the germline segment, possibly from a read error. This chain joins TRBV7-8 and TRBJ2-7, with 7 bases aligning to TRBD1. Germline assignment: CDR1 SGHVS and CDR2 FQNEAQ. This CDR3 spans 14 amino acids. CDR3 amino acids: CASSSLPPRQGALF. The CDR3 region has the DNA TGTGCCAGCAGCTCCCTACCCCCCAGACAGGGAGCCCTCTTC.

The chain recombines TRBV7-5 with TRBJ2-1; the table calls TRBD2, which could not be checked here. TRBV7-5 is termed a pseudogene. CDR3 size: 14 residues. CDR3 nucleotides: TGTGCCAGAACAGCGGGGGGGTATGAGTATGAGCAGTTCTTC. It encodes CARTAGGYEYEQFF.

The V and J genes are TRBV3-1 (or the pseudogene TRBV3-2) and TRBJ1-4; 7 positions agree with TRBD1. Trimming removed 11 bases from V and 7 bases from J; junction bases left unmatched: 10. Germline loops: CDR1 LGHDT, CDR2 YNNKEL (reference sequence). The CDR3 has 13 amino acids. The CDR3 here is CAVAGRGSEKLFF. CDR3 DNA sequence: TGTGCCGTTGCCGGCAGGGGGAGTGAAAAACTGTTTTTT.

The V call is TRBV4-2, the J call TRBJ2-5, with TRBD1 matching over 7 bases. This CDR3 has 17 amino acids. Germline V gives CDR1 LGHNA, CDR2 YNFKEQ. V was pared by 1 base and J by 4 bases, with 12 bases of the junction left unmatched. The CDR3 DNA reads TGTGCCAGCAGCCAAGGTGTTGCCAGGGGGTTATCAGAGACCCAGTACTTC. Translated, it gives CASSQGVARGLSETQYF.

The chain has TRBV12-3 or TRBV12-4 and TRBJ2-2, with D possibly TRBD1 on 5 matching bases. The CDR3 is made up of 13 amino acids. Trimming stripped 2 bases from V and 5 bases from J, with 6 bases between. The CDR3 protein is CASSLKGTGELFF. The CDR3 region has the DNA TGTGCCAGCAGTTTAAAGGGGACCGGGGAGCTGTTTTTT.

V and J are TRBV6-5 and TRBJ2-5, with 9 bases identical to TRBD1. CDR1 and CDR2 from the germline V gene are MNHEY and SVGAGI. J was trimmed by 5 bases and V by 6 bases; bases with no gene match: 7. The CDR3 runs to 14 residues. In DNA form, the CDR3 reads TGTGCCAGCAGGGTAACAGGGGGCCGGGAGACCCAGTACTTC. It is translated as CASRVTGGRETQYF.

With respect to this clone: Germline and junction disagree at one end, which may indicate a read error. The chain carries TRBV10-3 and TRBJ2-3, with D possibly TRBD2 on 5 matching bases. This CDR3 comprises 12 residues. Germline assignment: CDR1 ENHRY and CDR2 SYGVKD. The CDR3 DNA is TGTGCCAGCAGTGGGCAGCGGGATACGCAGTATTTT. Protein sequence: CASSGQRDTQYF.

The CDR3 loop reads CASSLDRGFYTEAFF. CDR3 coding DNA: TGCGCCAGCAGCTTGGACAGGGGGTTTTACACTGAAGCTTTCTTT. V usage is TRBV5-1 and J usage is TRBJ1-1; 8 nucleotides line up with TRBD1. Losses at the gene ends were 0 bases for V and 3 bases for J; bases not matched to a gene: 4. Germline CDR1 is SGHRS and CDR2 is YFSETQ. There are 15 residues in the CDR3.

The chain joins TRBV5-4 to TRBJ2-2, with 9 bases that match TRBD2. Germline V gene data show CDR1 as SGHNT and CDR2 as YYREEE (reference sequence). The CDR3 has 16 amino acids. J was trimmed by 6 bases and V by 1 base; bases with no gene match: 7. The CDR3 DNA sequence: TGTGCCAGCAGCTTGAAAGGCGGGGGGGCGTCCGGGGAGCTGTTTTTT. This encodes CASSLKGGGASGELFF.

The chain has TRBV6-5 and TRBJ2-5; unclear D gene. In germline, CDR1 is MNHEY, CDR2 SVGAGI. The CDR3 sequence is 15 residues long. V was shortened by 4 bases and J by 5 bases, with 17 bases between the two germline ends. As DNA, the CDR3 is TGTGCCAGCAGTTCCCCTTTGGGGTTTATGGAGACCCAGTACTTC. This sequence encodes CASSSPLGFMETQYF.